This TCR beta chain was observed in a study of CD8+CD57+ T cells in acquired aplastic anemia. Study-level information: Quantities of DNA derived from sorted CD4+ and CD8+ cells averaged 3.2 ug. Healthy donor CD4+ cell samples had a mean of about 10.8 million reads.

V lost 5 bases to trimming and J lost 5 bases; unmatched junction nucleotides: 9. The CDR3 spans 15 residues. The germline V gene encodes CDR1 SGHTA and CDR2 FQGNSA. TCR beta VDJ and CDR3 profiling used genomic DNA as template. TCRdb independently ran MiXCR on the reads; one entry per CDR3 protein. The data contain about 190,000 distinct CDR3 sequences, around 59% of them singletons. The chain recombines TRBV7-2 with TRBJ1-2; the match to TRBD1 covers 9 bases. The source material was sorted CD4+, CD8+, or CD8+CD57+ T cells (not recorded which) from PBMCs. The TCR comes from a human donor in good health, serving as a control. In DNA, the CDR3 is TGTGCCAGCAGCCCCCGGGACAGGGTAGGGTATGGCTACACCTTC. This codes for CASSPRDRVGYGYTF.